What follows are 14 T cell receptor beta chains derived from one specimen sequenced in a study of blood T cell repertoires in COVID-19. Some clones are missing from TCRdb's copy, which holds only in-frame ones; the method was immunoSEQ multiplex PCR. This sample has 330,000 or so clones, with around 90% found just once. The sequenced sample was peripheral blood. The source is a man aged 30-40 years with COVID-19, enrolled during active disease.

The chain joins TRBV6-2 or TRBV6-3 to TRBJ2-1; tentative D call: TRBD1 (5 bases). The V end lost 2 bases, the J end lost 7 bases, and 15 bases lay between the germline ends. The CDR3 is 15 amino acids. The germline V gene has CDR1 MNHEY and CDR2 SVGEGT. This CDR3 reads CASSYGVNKGNEQFF. Written as DNA, the CDR3 is TGTGCCAGCAGTTACGGAGTAAACAAGGGGAATGAGCAGTTCTTC.

This rearrangement joins TRBV24-1 to TRBJ1-5, with 10 positions matching TRBD1. This CDR3 region has 18 residues. With V trimmed by 4 bases and J by 0 bases, 8 bases remained unmatched. CDR1 and CDR2 (germline): KGHDR, SFDVKD. The CDR3 region is CATSEGDRGVYSNQPQHF. DNA of the CDR3: TGTGCCACCAGTGAGGGGGACAGGGGCGTTTATAGCAATCAGCCCCAGCATTTT.

The rearrangement uses TRBV5-1 and TRBJ2-4; 9 bases align to TRBD1. CDR1 and CDR2 (germline): SGHRS, YFSETQ. With V trimmed by 1 base and J by 8 bases, 4 bases remained unmatched. CDR3 length: 14 residues. CDR3 in DNA: TGCGCCAGCAGCTTGACAGGGGGCATGGACATTCAGTACTTC. This translates into CASSLTGGMDIQYF.

The chain has TRBV6-6 and TRBJ2-1, with 7 bases identical to TRBD1. CDR1 is MNHNY and CDR2 is SVGAGI in the germline V gene (reference sequence). The CDR3 loop spans 15 amino acids. V was pared by 2 bases and J by 5 bases, with 6 bases of the junction left unmatched. The CDR3 DNA reads TGTGCCAGCAGTTACACGGGACAGTCCGACAATGAGCAGTTCTTC. Its protein product is CASSYTGQSDNEQFF.

V gene TRBV13 combines with J gene TRBJ2-1, with TRBD2 matching 14 bases. The germline V gene has CDR1 PRHDT and CDR2 FYEKMQ (reference sequence). The ends lost 5 bases at V and 5 bases at J; junction bases unmatched: 5. CDR3 length equals 16 residues. For the CDR3, the DNA is TGTGCCAGCAGCGCCTCGGGACTAGCGGGAGACAATGAGCAGTTCTTC. It specifies CASSASGLAGDNEQFF.

The J gene is TRBJ1-2, the V gene TRBV28, with a tentative D call TRBD1 (6 bases). Per germline, CDR1 MDHEN and CDR2 SYDVKM. The CDR3 has 11 amino acids. The V and J ends lost 6 bases and 7 bases respectively, with 9 bases between them. The CDR3 coding sequence is TGTGCCAGCAGCAGACAGGCTGGCTACACCTTC. Protein product: CASSRQAGYTF.

The chain links TRBV5-1 to TRBJ2-7; 13 bases map to TRBD2. This CDR3 contains 14 residues. V dropped 4 bases and J dropped 6; count of bases not matched to a gene: 4. The germline V gene encodes CDR1 SGHRS and CDR2 YFSETQ. The CDR3 loop reads CASSPGTSGTEQYF. The CDR3 region has the DNA TGCGCCAGCAGCCCGGGGACTAGCGGGACCGAGCAGTACTTC.

This chain connects TRBV5-5 to TRBJ1-1; 8 bases match TRBD1. CDR3 length: 15 residues. Germline V CDR1 and CDR2: SGHKS, YYEKEE (reference sequence). The junction had 6 bases not matched to a gene; V was cut back by 5 bases and J by 0 bases. CDR3 amino acids: CASRPGGGLNTEAFF. The CDR3 region has the DNA TGTGCCAGCAGGCCAGGGGGCGGACTGAACACTGAAGCTTTCTTT.

This clone has a single count. The V call is TRBV7-2, the J call TRBJ2-6; TRBD2 might be the D (6 bases). This CDR3 is built from 13 residues. Trimming stripped 4 bases from V and 12 bases from J, with 13 bases between. The germline gives CDR1 SGHTA, CDR2 FQGNSA. The CDR3 nucleotides read TGTGCCAGCAGCTCGGGACTCCCCGGCGTCCTGACTTTC. Protein: CASSSGLPGVLTF.

Worth noting for this clone: Other DNA sequences in this sample translate to the same CDR3. V is TRBV2 and J is TRBJ1-5; D is perhaps TRBD1 (6 bases). V was trimmed by 5 bases and J by 3 bases, leaving 11 bases between them. CDR3 length equals 14 residues. Per germline, CDR1 SNHLY and CDR2 FYNNEI. The DNA of the CDR3 is TGTGCCAGCAGTCCTCAGGGGTCCAATCAGCCCCAGCATTTT. It encodes CASSPQGSNQPQHF.

The V call is TRBV7-9, the J call TRBJ2-1; 8 positions agree with TRBD2. The CDR3 has 16 residues. The V gene end was trimmed by 4 bases and the J gene end by 8 bases; junction bases not matched to a gene: 13. The germline gives CDR1 SEHNR, CDR2 FQNEAQ (reference sequence). CDR3 nucleotides: TGTGCCAGCAGCTCCCGGACTAGCTTCACGGGGGATGAGCAGTTCTTC. It is translated as CASSSRTSFTGDEQFF.

Only one count was recorded for this clone. The chain has TRBV2 and TRBJ1-1, with D hard to call. This CDR3 is 14 amino acids long. Per the germline V gene, CDR1 is SNHLY and CDR2 is FYNNEI. V lost 3 bases to trimming and J lost 1 base, with 9 bases between them. The CDR3 DNA follows: TGTGCCAGCAGTGATCTTTCAGGGAACACTGAAGCTTTCTTT. It translates to CASSDLSGNTEAFF.

This clone was detected a few times. This chain uses TRBV3-1 (or the pseudogene TRBV3-2) with TRBJ1-5; 7 bases map to TRBD1. From germline, CDR1 is LGHDT and CDR2 YNNKEL (reference sequence). This CDR3 spans 15 amino acids. V trimming: 2 bases; J trimming: 5 bases; junction bases outside the gene matches: 6. The CDR3, as DNA: TGTGCCAGCAGCCAACGGTCAGGGGGTGATCAGCCCCAGCATTTT. Amino acid sequence: CASSQRSGGDQPQHF.

A single count supports this clone. This rearrangement joins TRBV7-2 to TRBJ2-2; D not resolved. V lost 8 bases to trimming and J lost 5 bases, with 6 bases between them. This CDR3 region has 11 residues. Germline V gene data show CDR1 as SGHTA and CDR2 as FQGNSA. The CDR3 coding sequence is TGTGCCAGCCGTATGACCGGGGAGCTGTTTTTT. Translation gives CASRMTGELFF.